The clone carrying this T cell receptor (beta chain) was picked up many times. It was RNA transcripts that yielded the amplified TCR beta CDR3 regions. A set of HTBI primers served as the primers for a first-round RT-PCR of the TCR CDR3. MiXCR was run by TCRdb on the multiplex PCR reads, yielding one entry per CDR3 protein. The sample includes around 600,000 distinct CDR3 sequences, 13% to 15% of them seen just once. This entry is derived from a study of T cells in Graves' hyperthyroidism and ophthalmopathy. The CDR3 is 13 residues long. V was trimmed by 3 bases and J by 5 bases, leaving 10 bases between them. Germline loops: CDR1 PRHDT, CDR2 FYEKMQ (reference sequence).

The receptor was isolated from a woman in her fifties or sixties with Graves' ophthalmopathy. Sequenced: blood. The chain uses TRBV13 and TRBJ2-5; D is ambiguous. CDR3 sequence (DNA): TGTGCCAGCAGCTTTCTCAGCCTGGAGACCCAGTACTTC. It translates to CASSFLSLETQYF.